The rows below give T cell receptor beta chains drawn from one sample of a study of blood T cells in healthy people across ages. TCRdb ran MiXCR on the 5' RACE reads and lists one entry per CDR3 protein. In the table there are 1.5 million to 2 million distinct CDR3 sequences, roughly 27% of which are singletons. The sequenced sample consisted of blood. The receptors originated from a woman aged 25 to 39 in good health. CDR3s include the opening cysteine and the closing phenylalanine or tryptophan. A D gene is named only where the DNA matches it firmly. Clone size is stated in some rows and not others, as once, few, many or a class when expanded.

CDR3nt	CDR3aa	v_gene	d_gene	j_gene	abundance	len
TGTGCCATCAGTGAGTCTGGACAGAAGGAGTACAATGAGCAGTTCTTC	CAISESGQKEYNEQFF	TRBV10-3	.	TRBJ2-1	few	16
TGTGCCAGCAGTTTAACTGAGAACTATGGCTACACCTTC	CASSLTENYGYTF	TRBV28	.	TRBJ1-2	.	13
TGTGCCAGCAGTTCTCGGACAGGGGGAGTGGAGACCCAGTACTTC	CASSSRTGGVETQYF	TRBV12-3/TRBV12-4	TRBD1	TRBJ2-5	.	15
TGTGCCAGCAGCTCACCTAGCGCAGCATACGAGCAGTACTTC	CASSSPSAAYEQYF	TRBV7-2	.	TRBJ2-7	.	14
TGTGCCAGCCTAGCCTACAGCGGGAGGGCGGAAAACATTCAGTACTTC	CASLAYSGRAENIQYF	TRBV9	TRBD2	TRBJ2-4	many	16
TGTGCCAGCAGCGAATTGCATCAGGGGACCACTGAAGCTTTCTTT	CASSELHQGTTEAFF	TRBV2	.	TRBJ1-1	few	15
TGTGCCTGGAGTCGGACTAGCGGACCCTACGAGCAGTACTTC	CAWSRTSGPYEQYF	TRBV30	TRBD2	TRBJ2-7	.	14
TGTGCCAGCTCAAAGGACAGGGGACCTAAAGAGACCCAGTACTTC	CASSKDRGPKETQYF	TRBV18	TRBD1	TRBJ2-5	few	15
TGCGCCAGCAGCTCTTGGACAGGGATTACAAATTCACCCCTCCACTTT	CASSSWTGITNSPLHF	TRBV5-1	TRBD1	TRBJ1-6	.	16
TGTGCCAGCAGGGAAACTAGCCAGGAGCAGTTCTTC	CASRETSQEQFF	TRBV12-3/TRBV12-4	.	TRBJ2-1	.	12
TGCGCCAGCAACAAGCGGGAGGCCAATGAGCAGTTCTTC	CASNKREANEQFF	TRBV5-1	TRBD2	TRBJ2-1	few	13
TGTGCCACTCAACCGGGACAGGGGCAAAATGAGCAGTACTTC	CATQPGQGQNEQYF	TRBV12-3/TRBV12-4	TRBD1	TRBJ2-5	few	14
TGTGCCAGTAGTATTCCAGGCACCCCTGACGAGCAGTACTTC	CASSIPGTPDEQYF	TRBV19	.	TRBJ2-7	few	14
TGCGCCAGCAGCCAAGACCGGCTAGCATTGGGTGAGCAGTACTTC	CASSQDRLALGEQYF	TRBV4-3	.	TRBJ2-4	few	15
TGCGCCAGCAGTTGGGGGCAGGTAACAGATACGCAGTATTTT	CASSWGQVTDTQYF	TRBV5-1	.	TRBJ2-3	few	14
TGTGCCACCGGCAGAGATAGCTCCTACAATGAGCAGTTCTTC	CATGRDSSYNEQFF	TRBV15	.	TRBJ2-1	.	14
TGCGCCAGCAGTGAGTTCCTTCCTTTGGGACTCACAGATACGCAGTATTTT	CASSEFLPLGLTDTQYF	TRBV10-2	.	TRBJ2-3	few	17
TGCGCCAGCAGAGTCCCAGCCAAGGAGACCCAGTACTTC	CASRVPAKETQYF	TRBV5-1	.	TRBJ2-5	.	13
TGCGCCAGCAGCCGCGGGACTAGCGGGAGCTATGAGCAGTTCTTC	CASSRGTSGSYEQFF	TRBV4-3	TRBD2	TRBJ2-1	few	15
TGTGCCAGCAGCCCTCCCCCAGGGGTCGGGGAGCTGTTTTTT	CASSPPPGVGELFF	TRBV11-1	.	TRBJ2-2	.	14
TGTGCCAGCAGCCAGGGACTAGCGGGAGTAGAGCAGTACTTC	CASSQGLAGVEQYF	TRBV7-9	TRBD2	TRBJ2-7	many	14
TGTGCCGGCAGTCCGACAGTTTACTCCTACGAGCAGTACTTC	CAGSPTVYSYEQYF	TRBV12-3/TRBV12-4	.	TRBJ2-7	.	14
TGTGCCAGTAGTATCCGGGACAGAGGAAGCAATCAGCCCCAGCATTTT	CASSIRDRGSNQPQHF	TRBV19	TRBD1	TRBJ1-5	.	16
TGTGCCAGCAGCTTAGTTAGTAGGCAGGGAAACGAGCAGTACTTC	CASSLVSRQGNEQYF	TRBV7-2	.	TRBJ2-7	few	15
TGTGCCAGCAGCCAAGACCTCACAGATACGCAGTATTTT	CASSQDLTDTQYF	TRBV14	.	TRBJ2-3	many	13
TGTGCCAGCAGTACAGCGGGAGTTAGAAATGAGCAGTTCTTC	CASSTAGVRNEQFF	TRBV6-2/TRBV6-3	TRBD2	TRBJ2-1	few	14
TGTGCCAGCAGTCCGACCGGGACTAGCGGGAGGGCCCTTCAGTACTTC	CASSPTGTSGRALQYF	TRBV7-2	TRBD2	TRBJ2-4	.	16
TGTGCCAGCAGTGATGCGGGTTTGTGGTCAGATACGCAGTATTTT	CASSDAGLWSDTQYF	TRBV25-1	.	TRBJ2-3	.	15
TGTGCCAGCAGTACGGGGACAGTCCCCTCTGGGGCCAACGTCCTGACTTTC	CASSTGTVPSGANVLTF	TRBV27	TRBD1	TRBJ2-6	.	17
TGCAGTGCCCCAGGACAGGCCGAATACAATGAGCAGTACTTC	CSAPGQAEYNEQYF	TRBV20-1	TRBD1	TRBJ2-7	.	14
TGCAGTGCTAGGGGGCGCGGAGATACGCAGTATTTT	CSARGRGDTQYF	TRBV20-1	.	TRBJ2-3	few	12
TGTGCCAGCAGCTCGGACACCAACTACGAGCAGTACTTC	CASSSDTNYEQYF	TRBV9	.	TRBJ2-7	many	13
TGTGCCAGCAGCCCGCAGGACAGGGGGGCTATCCAGCCCCAGCATTTT	CASSPQDRGAIQPQHF	TRBV7-9	TRBD1	TRBJ1-5	.	16
TGCGCCAGCAGCCAACCCCGACAAGCCCAAGAGACCCAGTACTTC	CASSQPRQAQETQYF	TRBV4-1	.	TRBJ2-5	few	15
TGCAGTGCTAGTATTGGGACAGGGGAGCGACACAATGAGCAGTTCTTC	CSASIGTGERHNEQFF	TRBV20-1	TRBD1	TRBJ2-1	few	16
TGTGCCAGCAGCACAACAATACCAGACGGTGTAGTGATAGATACGCAGTATTTT	CASSTTIPDGVVIDTQYF	TRBV21-1	.	TRBJ2-3	.	18